The rows below give T cell receptor beta chains drawn from one sample of a study of blood T cell repertoires in COVID-19. The protocol was immunoSEQ multiplex PCR, while the TCRdb copy is restricted to in-frame clones and leaves out a portion. The data show approximately 230,000 clones, roughly 88% seen once. Material: peripheral blood. The receptors here all came from a young man who had recovered from COVID-19. The CDR3 runs from the conserved cysteine through the conserved F or W. Fields, in order: V gene, J gene, D gene, clone size, CDR3 length, CDR3 DNA, CDR3 protein. The D gene is left open where the match is weak. The size field is filled for only some rows; it gives once, few, many or a size class.

TRBV19,TRBJ2-1,.,.,15,TGTGCCAGTAGGCCGGGGGTAGCTAGATACAATGAGCAGTTCTTC,CASRPGVARYNEQFF
TRBV5-4,TRBJ2-5,TRBD2,.,16,TGTGCCAGCAGCTTGGGCCCACCGGGACTAACCAGGACCCAGTACTTC,CASSLGPPGLTRTQYF
TRBV9,TRBJ2-3,.,.,11,TGTGCCAGCAGCAGGGGGGATACGCAGTATTTT,CASSRGDTQYF
TRBV19,TRBJ2-7,TRBD2,.,17,TGTGCCAGTAGCATCGGGGTGACCGGAGGACTAGCGTACGAGCAGTACTTC,CASSIGVTGGLAYEQYF
TRBV30,TRBJ1-2,TRBD1,.,13,TGTGCCCATCGACAGGGAATCGGCTATGGCTACACCTTC,CAHRQGIGYGYTF
TRBV5-1,TRBJ2-6,TRBD1,.,19,TGCGCCAGCAGCCTACCACAGGGGGAATTTACCTCTGGGGCCAACGTCCTGACTTTC,CASSLPQGEFTSGANVLTF
TRBV19,TRBJ2-7,.,.,15,TGTGCCAGTAGCCGGTTGGGCGGGGCCCCCTACGAGCAGTACTTC,CASSRLGGAPYEQYF
TRBV9,TRBJ2-1,.,.,14,TGTGCCAGCGGTGGGGCCGATTCCTACAATGAGCAGTTCTTC,CASGGADSYNEQFF
TRBV7-9,TRBJ1-2,TRBD1,.,16,TGTGCCAGCAGCTTGTCCGGGACAGGGGCTCCCCGGGGCTACACCTTC,CASSLSGTGAPRGYTF
TRBV6-1,TRBJ1-1,.,few,18,TGTGCCAGCAGTGAATCATTTTTTTCGGGAGGGGGGAACACTGAAGCTTTCTTT,CASSESFFSGGGNTEAFF
TRBV25-1,TRBJ2-2,.,.,15,TGTGCCAGCAGTGAATATACTAGATCGGCCGGGGAGCTGTTTTTT,CASSEYTRSAGELFF
TRBV12-5,TRBJ1-2,.,.,14,TGTGCTAGTGGTTTGTCATCCGGGACATGGGGCTACACCTTC,CASGLSSGTWGYTF
TRBV19,TRBJ2-3,.,.,15,TGTGCCAGTAGTATGGGTGCAGGGTACACAGATACGCAGTATTTT,CASSMGAGYTDTQYF
TRBV7-8,TRBJ1-1,.,.,14,TGTGCCAGCGGGGGCCACAGGGAGAACACTGAAGCTTTCTTT,CASGGHRENTEAFF
TRBV29-1,TRBJ1-2,.,.,13,TGCAGCTCCCGAATACAGGGTCTAGTCGGCTACACCTTC,CSSRIQGLVGYTF
TRBV24-1,TRBJ1-2,.,.,15,TGTGCCACCAGACGGAATCATGACCGCGCCGGGGACTACACCTTC,CATRRNHDRAGDYTF
TRBV12-3/TRBV12-4,TRBJ2-2,.,.,13,TGTGCCAGCAGTCCACAGGGTGGCGGGGAGCTGTTTTTT,CASSPQGGGELFF
TRBV5-6,TRBJ2-7,TRBD1,.,14,TGTGCCAGCAGCCCTCCGGACAGGGCGTACGAGCAGTACTTC,CASSPPDRAYEQYF
TRBV27,TRBJ1-6,TRBD1,.,15,TGTGCCAGCGCCCAGCGTAACAGGGGGAATTCACCCCTCCACTTT,CASAQRNRGNSPLHF
TRBV2,TRBJ1-5,.,once,13,TGTGCCAGCAGTGAGGCGGGGTATCAGCCCCAGCATTTT,CASSEAGYQPQHF
TRBV29-1,TRBJ1-3,.,.,15,TGCAGCGCCCAGGGACTTATAGCCTCTGGAAACACCATATATTTT,CSAQGLIASGNTIYF
TRBV7-9,TRBJ1-1,TRBD1,.,14,TGTGCCAGCAGCTCAAGGGACAGGGACCTTGAAGCTTTCTTT,CASSSRDRDLEAFF
TRBV18,TRBJ2-4,.,.,15,TGTGCCAGCTTAGATTCTCCTGTAGCCAAAAACATTCAGTACTTC,CASLDSPVAKNIQYF
TRBV18,TRBJ1-2,.,.,16,TGTGCCAGCTCACCACCGAGAGGAGAATTCCCCTATGGCTACACCTTC,CASSPPRGEFPYGYTF
TRBV19,TRBJ2-3,.,.,14,TGTGCCAGTAGTATACTCGCGGGGACGGATACGCAGTATTTT,CASSILAGTDTQYF
TRBV19,TRBJ2-4,.,.,16,TGTGCCAGTAGTATAGGGGCAAGGGGAGCCAAAAACATTCAGTACTTC,CASSIGARGAKNIQYF
TRBV6-2/TRBV6-3,TRBJ1-3,.,.,15,TGTGCCAGCAGTTACTCGGCGACAGGAGGAAACACCATATATTTT,CASSYSATGGNTIYF
TRBV7-2,TRBJ1-2,.,.,17,TGTGCCAGCAGCTTAGTTTACAGCTTCTTACCCCGCTATGGCTACACCTTC,CASSLVYSFLPRYGYTF
TRBV2,TRBJ2-2,.,.,15,TGTGCCAGCACTGAGACAGGCCCGAGCACCGGGGAGCTGTTTTTT,CASTETGPSTGELFF